Below are 3 T cell receptor beta chains sequenced from a single sample in a study of human thymus T cells. Sequenced by immunoSEQ multiplex PCR; TCRdb stores in-frame clones only, minus some. The repertoire holds around 44,000 clones, nearly 95% seen once, with around 0.12% in the top ten. The material sequenced was blood. These TCRs come from a boy under three years old with a congenital heart defect but otherwise immunologically healthy.

In its sample, this clone was seen once. J is TRBJ1-5 and V is TRBV7-2; 9 positions match TRBD1. CDR1 SGHTA and CDR2 FQGNSA come from the germline V gene. This CDR3 has 14 residues. Trimming removed 5 bases from V and 9 bases from J; junction bases left unmatched: 8. CDR3 nucleotides: TGTGCCAGCAGCCTAAGGACAGGGGATTCGCCCCAGCATTTT. It translates to CASSLRTGDSPQHF. Full variable domain (remainder filled in from reference TRBV7-2 and TRBJ1-5): GAGVSQSPSNKVTEKGKDVELRCDPISGHTALYWYRQSLGQGLEFLIYFQGNSAPDKSGLPSDRFSAERTGGSVSTLTIQRTQQEDSAVYLCASSLRTGDSPQHFGDGTRLSIL.

The chain employs TRBV28 and TRBJ1-3; the D is unclear. Trimming left V 5 bases short and J 0 bases short, with 8 bases between. Germline V CDR1 and CDR2: MDHEN, SYDVKM. The length of the CDR3 is 14 residues. CDR3 region: CASSRSLSGNTIYF. The CDR3, as DNA: TGTGCCAGCAGTCGTAGCCTCTCTGGAAACACCATATATTTT.

V gene TRBV5-1 combines with J gene TRBJ1-2; D is perhaps TRBD1 (5 bases). The CDR3 spans 14 residues. Germline V gene sequence: CDR1 SGHRS, CDR2 YFSETQ. V was cut by 0 bases and J by 8 bases, with 14 bases left in between. The CDR3 DNA sequence: TGCGCCAGCAGCTTGGGAGGTACGGGGCGAGGCTACACCTTC. Translation: CASSLGGTGRGYTF.